This T cell receptor (beta chain) derives from a study of shared clonotypes between healthy human individuals. Study results and limitations: Non-shared clonotypes showed lower generation probabilities than clonotypes common to all four donors.

Assay runs were performed at deep level. TCRdb keeps only in-frame clones here, not all; method: immunoSEQ multiplex PCR. The sample shows about 2 million clones, approximately 94% of them seen only once. Regarding this clone: Antigen specificity is unknown.

Germline V gene data show CDR1 as SGHVS and CDR2 as FQNEAQ. This CDR3 is 14 amino acids long. V lost 1 base and J 4 bases, leaving 10 bases between the germline ends. CD45RO negativity and positive selection for CCR7 defined naive CD8 cells, a population that excluded terminally differentiated effector memory CD45RA+ cells. Adult Caucasians living in Nashville, Tennessee made up all of the donors. This rearrangement joins TRBV7-8 to TRBJ1-2; D is unresolved. The sample comprised naive CD8+ T cells sorted from blood. This clonotype was obtained from a man between 18 and 35 years old in good health. The CDR3: CASSLGVSPYGYTF. CDR3 coding DNA: TGTGCCAGCAGCTTAGGGGTGTCTCCCTATGGCTACACCTTC.